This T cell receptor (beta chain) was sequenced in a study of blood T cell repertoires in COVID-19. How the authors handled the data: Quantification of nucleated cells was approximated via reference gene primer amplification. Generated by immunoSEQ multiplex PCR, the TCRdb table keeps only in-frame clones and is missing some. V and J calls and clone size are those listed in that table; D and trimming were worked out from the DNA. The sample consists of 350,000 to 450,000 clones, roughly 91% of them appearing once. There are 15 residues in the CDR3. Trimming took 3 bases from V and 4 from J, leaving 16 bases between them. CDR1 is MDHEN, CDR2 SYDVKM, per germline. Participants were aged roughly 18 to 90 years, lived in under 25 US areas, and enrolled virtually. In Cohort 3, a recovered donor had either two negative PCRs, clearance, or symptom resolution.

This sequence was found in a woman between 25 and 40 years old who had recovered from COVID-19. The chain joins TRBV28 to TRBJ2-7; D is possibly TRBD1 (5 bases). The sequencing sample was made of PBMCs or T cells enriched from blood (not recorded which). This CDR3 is CASSLRSWTSYEQYF. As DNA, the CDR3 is TGTGCCAGCAGTTTGAGATCATGGACATCTTACGAGCAGTACTTC.